This TCR beta chain was identified in a study of long-term antiretroviral therapy in people with HIV. The libraries were made with immunoSEQ v3.0 at survey level. Data came from immunoSEQ multiplex PCR; TCRdb stores just in-frame clones and leaves some out. The table records 34,000 or so clones, about four fifths of them present only once. With regard to this clone: Its specificity is unknown.

V shed 5 bases and J shed 5 bases, with 6 bases lying between them. Germline V CDR1 and CDR2: SEHNR, FQNEAQ (reference sequence). The length of the CDR3 is 11 residues. Findings and limits, study-wide: The blood, collected between 2004 and 2017, was possibly taken under older ART regimens.

Sample: unsorted PBMCs, taken 0.6 years after starting antiretroviral therapy. The chain combines TRBV7-9 with TRBJ1-2, with a tentative D call TRBD1 (6 bases). The sequence was collected from a young man with HIV. CDR3 amino acids: CASSTGYGYTF. The CDR3 nucleotides are TGTGCCAGCAGCACAGGGTATGGCTACACCTTC.